A selection of T cell receptor beta chains follows, all from one sample in a study of cytomegalovirus exposure and HLA in healthy donors. The assay was immunoSEQ multiplex PCR, and TCRdb's table has in-frame clones only and misses some. Counted here are more than 90,000 clones, 75% to 90% occurring once; the ten biggest clones make up 4.4%. Source material: PBMCs. These receptors all come from a man between 18 and 35 years old in good health and CMV-seropositive. The CDR3 runs from the conserved cysteine through the conserved F or W. D genes are given only for firm matches. Clone size is stated in some rows and not others, as once, few, many or a class when expanded.

TRBJ1-3	TRBD1	-	TRBV6-4	TGTGCCAGCAGTGGCAATAGGGACAGCTCTGGAAACACCATATATTTT	CASSGNRDSSGNTIYF
TRBJ1-1	TRBD1	-	TRBV27	TGTGCCAGCTGCCGGACAGGGGAAGAAGCTTTCTTT	CASCRTGEEAFF
TRBJ1-1	-	medium-sized	TRBV19	TGTGCCAGTATAGTGAAGGACAGAAGTTCCGAGAACACTGAAGCTTTCTTT	CASIVKDRSSENTEAFF
TRBJ2-2	-	-	TRBV2	TGTGCCAGCTTCGGTGACAGTCCCTTAGGCACCGGGGAGCTGTTTTTT	CASFGDSPLGTGELFF
TRBJ1-1	-	-	TRBV5-1	TGCGCCAGCAGCTTGGGGGAGGTGGCGGGGTACACTGAAGCTTTCTTT	CASSLGEVAGYTEAFF
TRBJ2-5	-	once	TRBV13	TGTGCCAGCAGCTTAGTAACGGGGGGCTCAGAGACCCAGTACTTC	CASSLVTGGSETQYF
TRBJ1-1	-	-	TRBV28	TGTGCCAGCAGCTTCGGACTGATTGAAGCTTTCTTT	CASSFGLIEAFF
TRBJ1-1	-	-	TRBV5-1	TGCGCCAGCAGCTTGATGGGGGGAGGGTACACTGAAGCTTTCTTT	CASSLMGGGYTEAFF
TRBJ1-4	TRBD1	-	TRBV6-5	TGTGCCAGCAGTTACCTCTACAGGGGAGAGAATGAAAAACTGTTTTTT	CASSYLYRGENEKLFF
TRBJ2-4	TRBD1	-	TRBV19	TGTGCCAGTAGTATGCGCCGGGACAGGGGGCTCGGGGCCAAAAACATTCAGTACTTC	CASSMRRDRGLGAKNIQYF
TRBJ1-5	TRBD1	-	TRBV19	TGTGCCAGTAGTCCTCGACAGGGTAATCAGCCCCAGCATTTT	CASSPRQGNQPQHF
TRBJ2-5	TRBD1	-	TRBV11-2	TGTGCCAGCAGGCCAGGGGGCCGAGAGACCCAGTACTTC	CASRPGGRETQYF
TRBJ2-7	TRBD1	few	TRBV18	TGTGCCAGCTCACGGGACAGTACCTACGAGCAGTACTTC	CASSRDSTYEQYF
TRBJ1-2	-	-	TRBV5-8	TGTGCCAGCAGCTCGGACAGAGAAAGAGACTTATATGGCTACACCTTC	CASSSDRERDLYGYTF
TRBJ2-5	TRBD1	-	TRBV6-1	TGTGCCAGCACCCGGGACAGGCAAGAGACCCAGTACTTC	CASTRDRQETQYF
TRBJ1-5	TRBD1	-	TRBV15	TGTGCCACCAGCAGCCTTACCCGGGACAGGGGTCAGCCCCAGCATTTT	CATSSLTRDRGQPQHF
TRBJ1-6	TRBD1	once	TRBV7-2	TGTGCCAGCAGCCAGGGACAGGATAATTCACCCCTCCACTTT	CASSQGQDNSPLHF
TRBJ1-4	-	-	TRBV4-3	TGCGCCAGCAGCCAAGATCAACGACATCTTAATGAAAAACTGTTTTTT	CASSQDQRHLNEKLFF
TRBJ2-4	TRBD1	-	TRBV28	TGTGCCAGCAGTACATATCAGGGGGCCCGGGCCAAAAACATTCAGTACTTC	CASSTYQGARAKNIQYF
TRBJ2-3	TRBD2	once	TRBV6-1	TGTGCCAGCAGTTCTCTGGCGGGGGGCGGCGATACGCAGTATTTT	CASSSLAGGGDTQYF
TRBJ2-4	-	-	TRBV7-9	TGTGCCAGCAGCTTAGATGGGAAAAACGGGGACATTCAGTACTTC	CASSLDGKNGDIQYF
TRBJ1-4	-	-	TRBV4-1	TGCGCCAGCAGCCAAGGAGGAGGTCCTGAAAAACTGTTTTTT	CASSQGGGPEKLFF
TRBJ2-1	-	-	TRBV15	TGTGCCACCAGCAGAGGGGGCAGCCGAAATGAGCAGTTCTTC	CATSRGGSRNEQFF
TRBJ2-2	-	once	TRBV18	TGTGCCAGCTCACAGAGCCCAGGATACACCGGGGAGCTGTTTTTT	CASSQSPGYTGELFF
TRBJ2-7	-	-	TRBV5-1	TGCGCCAGCAGCTTGGGACAGGAGTATGAGCAGTACTTC	CASSLGQEYEQYF
TRBJ2-7	TRBD1	once	TRBV6-5	TGTGCCAGCAGCCACAACAGGGGGAGTTACGAGCAGTACTTC	CASSHNRGSYEQYF
TRBJ1-2	-	-	TRBV6-4	TGTGCCAGCAGTGACTTCCCGAATCCAGGGGTCACCTTC	CASSDFPNPGVTF
TRBJ2-1	TRBD1	few	TRBV7-9	TGTGCCAGCAGCTCGGGACAGAAGAGCTCCTACAATGAGCAGTTCTTC	CASSSGQKSSYNEQFF
TRBJ1-2	TRBD1	few	TRBV19	TGTGCCAGTAGTATGTCGGACAGGGCCGGCTACACCTTC	CASSMSDRAGYTF
TRBJ2-1	TRBD2	-	TRBV9	TGTGCCAGCAGCGTTCGCGGGAGCTCCTACAATGAGCAGTTCTTC	CASSVRGSSYNEQFF
TRBJ2-3	TRBD1	-	TRBV27	TGTGCCAGCAGTACGCCTCGGACAGGCCCCTCCCGCGGTACGCAGTATTTT	CASSTPRTGPSRGTQYF
TRBJ1-3	-	-	TRBV28	TGTGCCAGCAGCGTCAGGGTCTCTGGAAACACCATATATTTT	CASSVRVSGNTIYF
TRBJ1-3	-	-	TRBV6-5	TGTGCCAGCAGTTATATACAGGGCCATAACACCATATATTTT	CASSYIQGHNTIYF
TRBJ2-3	TRBD1	-	TRBV5-1	TGCGCCAGCAGCTGGTGGGGACAGGGCACAGATACGCAGTATTTT	CASSWWGQGTDTQYF
TRBJ1-5	-	-	TRBV2	TGTGCCAGCAGCTCCCAGATTTCATCCAATCAGCCCCAGCATTTT	CASSSQISSNQPQHF
TRBJ2-1	-	-	TRBV4-1	TGCGCCAGCAGACTAAGGCCCGCCGACAGGTCGACCTACAATGAGCAGTTCTTC	CASRLRPADRSTYNEQFF
TRBJ1-3	-	-	TRBV6-5	TGTGCCAGCAGTTACTCGACAGGTGCGGGAAACACCATATATTTT	CASSYSTGAGNTIYF
TRBJ1-5	-	-	TRBV13	TGTGCCAGCAGCCCCGGGCCCGGGGGCAATCAGCCCCAGCATTTT	CASSPGPGGNQPQHF
TRBJ1-2	-	-	TRBV2	TGTGCCAGCTCCAGGGAAGACTATGGCTACACCTTC	CASSREDYGYTF
TRBJ2-3	-	-	TRBV4-2	TGTGCCAGCAGCCAAACACTGGGTCCTCGGGCAGATACGCAGTATTTT	CASSQTLGPRADTQYF
TRBJ2-1	TRBD1	-	TRBV29-1	TGCAGCGTGGGACAGGGTTCCTACAATGAGCAGTTCTTC	CSVGQGSYNEQFF
TRBJ1-1	-	few	TRBV28	TGTGCCAGCAGTTCCGCACAGGGGAACACTGAAGCTTTCTTT	CASSSAQGNTEAFF
TRBJ2-7	-	-	TRBV2	TGTGCCAGCAGTGAATCGGTTGAACAGCCCTACGAGCAGTACTTC	CASSESVEQPYEQYF
TRBJ1-5	-	-	TRBV4-1	TGCGCCAGCAGCCAAGTCAAGGGGCCGGGCAATCAGCCCCAGCATTTT	CASSQVKGPGNQPQHF
TRBJ1-5	-	-	TRBV27	TGTGCCAGCAGCCGGTTCGGGGCGGGGGGCAATCAGCCCCAGCATTTT	CASSRFGAGGNQPQHF
TRBJ2-5	TRBD1	-	TRBV19	TGTGCCAGTAGGGACAGGGGGCGCGGATCGGAGACCCAGTACTTC	CASRDRGRGSETQYF
TRBJ1-2	TRBD1	-	TRBV7-9	TGTGCCAGCAGCCCGGGACAGGGTTTTGAGGACTACACCTTC	CASSPGQGFEDYTF
TRBJ1-1	-	-	TRBV15	TGTGCCACCAGCAGAGATCTGTTCAGGGTAGCTGAAGCTTTCTTT	CATSRDLFRVAEAFF
TRBJ1-2	TRBD1	-	TRBV2	TGTGCCAGCAGTGAAGTTCTTGGACAGGGGAACTATGGCTACACCTTC	CASSEVLGQGNYGYTF
TRBJ2-1	-	-	TRBV5-6	TGTGCCAGCAGCGTTGTTTATGGCCTCAATGAGCAGTTCTTC	CASSVVYGLNEQFF
TRBJ1-5	-	-	TRBV5-3	TGTGCCAGAAGCTTGCCGAGAGGCAATCAGCCCCAGCATTTT	CARSLPRGNQPQHF
TRBJ2-3	TRBD2	-	TRBV5-1	TGCGCCAGTAGCGCTGGGGGAGGGGATACGCAGTATTTT	CASSAGGGDTQYF
TRBJ2-3	TRBD2	-	TRBV27	TGTGCCAGCAGTGTTTCTAGCGGGGTCAGATTCACAGATACGCAGTATTTT	CASSVSSGVRFTDTQYF
TRBJ2-4	-	-	TRBV15	TGTGCCACCAGCAGCCACCAGGGCCAGGCCAACATTCAGTACTTC	CATSSHQGQANIQYF